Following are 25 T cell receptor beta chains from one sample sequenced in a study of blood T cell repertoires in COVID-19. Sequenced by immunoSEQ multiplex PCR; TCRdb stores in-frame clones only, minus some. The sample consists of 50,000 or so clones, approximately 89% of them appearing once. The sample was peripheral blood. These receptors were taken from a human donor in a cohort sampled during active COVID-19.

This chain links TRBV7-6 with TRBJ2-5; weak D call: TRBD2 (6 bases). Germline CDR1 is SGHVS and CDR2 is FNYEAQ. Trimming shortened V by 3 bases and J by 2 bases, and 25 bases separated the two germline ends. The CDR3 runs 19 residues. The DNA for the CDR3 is TGTGCCAGCAGCTTTATGCCCCCCGGGCGGGGCCAGTCACAAGAGACCCAGTACTTC. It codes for CASSFMPPGRGQSQETQYF.

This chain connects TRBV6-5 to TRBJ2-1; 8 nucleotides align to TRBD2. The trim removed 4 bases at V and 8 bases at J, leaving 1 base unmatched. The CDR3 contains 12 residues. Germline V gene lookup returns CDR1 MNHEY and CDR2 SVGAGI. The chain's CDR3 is CASSSGGDEQFF. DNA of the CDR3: TGTGCCAGCAGTTCGGGAGGGGATGAGCAGTTCTTC.

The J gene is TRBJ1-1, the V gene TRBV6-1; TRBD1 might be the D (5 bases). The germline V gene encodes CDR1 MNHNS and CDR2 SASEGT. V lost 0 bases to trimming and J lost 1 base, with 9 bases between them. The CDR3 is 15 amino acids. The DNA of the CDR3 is TGTGCCAGCAGTGAAGCGGGGCAGGGGAACACTGAAGCTTTCTTT. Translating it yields CASSEAGQGNTEAFF.

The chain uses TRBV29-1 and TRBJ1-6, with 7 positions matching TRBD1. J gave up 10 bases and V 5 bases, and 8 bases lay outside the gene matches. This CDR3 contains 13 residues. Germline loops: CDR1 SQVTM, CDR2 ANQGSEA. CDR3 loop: CSVRQGSGSPLHF. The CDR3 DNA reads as TGCAGCGTTCGACAGGGTTCGGGGTCACCCCTCCACTTT.

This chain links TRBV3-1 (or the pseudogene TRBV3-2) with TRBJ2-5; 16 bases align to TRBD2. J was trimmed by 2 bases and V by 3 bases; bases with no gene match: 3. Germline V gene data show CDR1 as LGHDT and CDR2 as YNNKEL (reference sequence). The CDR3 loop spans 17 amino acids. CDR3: CASSQPGLAGGQETQYF. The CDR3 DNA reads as TGTGCCAGCAGCCAGCCGGGACTAGCGGGGGGGCAAGAGACCCAGTACTTC.

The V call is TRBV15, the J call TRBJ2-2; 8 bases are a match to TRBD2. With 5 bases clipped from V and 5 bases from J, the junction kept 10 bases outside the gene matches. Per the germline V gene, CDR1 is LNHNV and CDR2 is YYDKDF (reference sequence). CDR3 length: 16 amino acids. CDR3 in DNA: TGTGCCACCAGCTCCAGACTCCGGGAGGGAACCGGGGAGCTGTTTTTT. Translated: CATSSRLREGTGELFF. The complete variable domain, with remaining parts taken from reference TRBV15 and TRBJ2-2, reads DAMVIQNPRYQVTQFGKPVTLSCSQTLNHNVMYWYQQKSSQAPKLLFHYYDKDFNNEADTPDNFQSRRPNTSFCFLDIRSPGLGDTAMYLCATSSRLREGTGELFFGEGSRLTVL.

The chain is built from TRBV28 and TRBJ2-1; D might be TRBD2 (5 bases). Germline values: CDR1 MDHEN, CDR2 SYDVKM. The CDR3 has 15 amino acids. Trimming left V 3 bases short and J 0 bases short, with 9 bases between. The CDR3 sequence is CASSFLGSSYNEQFF. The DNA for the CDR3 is TGTGCCAGCAGTTTTCTAGGGAGCTCCTACAATGAGCAGTTCTTC. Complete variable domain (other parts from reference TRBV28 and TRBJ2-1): DVKVTQSSRYLVKRTGEKVFLECVQDMDHENMFWYRQDPGLGLRLIYFSYDVKMKEKGDIPEGYSVSREKKERFSLILESASTNQTSMYLCASSFLGSSYNEQFFGPGTRLTVL.

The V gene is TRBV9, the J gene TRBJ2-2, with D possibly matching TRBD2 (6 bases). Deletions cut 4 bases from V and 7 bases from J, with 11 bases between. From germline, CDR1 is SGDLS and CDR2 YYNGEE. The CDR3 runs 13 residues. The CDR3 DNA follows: TGTGCCAGCAGCTCGGAGGGCTACGGGGAGCTGTTTTTT. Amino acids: CASSSEGYGELFF.

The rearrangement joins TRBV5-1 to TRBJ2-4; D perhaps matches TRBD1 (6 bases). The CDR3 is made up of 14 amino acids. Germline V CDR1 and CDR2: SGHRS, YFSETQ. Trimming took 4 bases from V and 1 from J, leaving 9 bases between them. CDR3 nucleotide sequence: TGCGCCAGCAGCCTTGACAGGGCCAAAAACATTCAGTACTTC. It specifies CASSLDRAKNIQYF.

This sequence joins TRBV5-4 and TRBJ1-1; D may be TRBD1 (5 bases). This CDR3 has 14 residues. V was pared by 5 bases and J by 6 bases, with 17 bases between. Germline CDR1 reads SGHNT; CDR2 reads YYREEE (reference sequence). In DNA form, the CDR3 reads TGTGCCAGCAGGGGCCCCCATTCACAGGCTGAAGCTTTCTTT. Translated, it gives CASRGPHSQAEAFF.

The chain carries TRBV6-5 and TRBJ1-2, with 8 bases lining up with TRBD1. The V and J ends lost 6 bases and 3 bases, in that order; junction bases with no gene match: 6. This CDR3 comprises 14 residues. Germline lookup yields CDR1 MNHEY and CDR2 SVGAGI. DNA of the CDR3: TGTGCCAGCAGGCAAACAGGGGGTGACTATGGCTACACCTTC. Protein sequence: CASRQTGGDYGYTF.

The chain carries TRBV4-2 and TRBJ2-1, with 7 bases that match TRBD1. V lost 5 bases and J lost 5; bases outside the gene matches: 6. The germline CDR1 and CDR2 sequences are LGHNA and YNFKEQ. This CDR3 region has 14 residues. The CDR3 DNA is TGTGCCAGCAGCTCCTTCCAGGGGGACAATGAGCAGTTCTTC. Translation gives CASSSFQGDNEQFF.

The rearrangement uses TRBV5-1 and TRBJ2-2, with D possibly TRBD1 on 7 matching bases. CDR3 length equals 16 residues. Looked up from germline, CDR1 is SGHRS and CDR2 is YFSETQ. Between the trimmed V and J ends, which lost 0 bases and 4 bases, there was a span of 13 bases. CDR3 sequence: CASSLVAQGGTGELFF. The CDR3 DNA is TGCGCCAGCAGCTTGGTTGCCCAGGGGGGCACCGGGGAGCTGTTTTTT.

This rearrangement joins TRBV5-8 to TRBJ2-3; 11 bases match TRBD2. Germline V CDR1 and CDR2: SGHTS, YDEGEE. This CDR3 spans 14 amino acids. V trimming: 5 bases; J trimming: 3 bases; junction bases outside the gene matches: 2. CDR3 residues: CASRGLAATDTQYF. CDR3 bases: TGTGCCAGCAGGGGACTAGCGGCAACAGATACGCAGTATTTT.

The CDR3 spells CASSSFSMGRGARNSPLHF. The CDR3 nucleotides are TGTGCCAGCAGCTCATTTTCAATGGGCAGGGGAGCGAGAAATTCACCCCTCCACTTT. This chain connects TRBV11-2 to TRBJ1-6, with D maybe TRBD1 (6 bases). This CDR3 spans 19 amino acids. Trimming cost V 4 bases and J 7 bases, with 26 bases left between them. Germline CDR1 SGHAT, CDR2 FQNNGV.

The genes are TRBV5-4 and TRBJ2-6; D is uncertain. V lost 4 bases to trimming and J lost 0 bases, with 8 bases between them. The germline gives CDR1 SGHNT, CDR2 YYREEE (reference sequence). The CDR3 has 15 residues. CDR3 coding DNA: TGTGCCAGCAGCCGAGGAATCTCTGGGGCCAACGTCCTGACTTTC. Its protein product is CASSRGISGANVLTF.

The CDR3 loop is CANTIPGNTYEQYF. In nucleotides, the CDR3 is TGTGCCAACACCATTCCCGGGAACACCTACGAGCAGTACTTC. The chain joins TRBV2 to TRBJ2-7, with D perhaps TRBD2 (5 bases). Germline V gene sequence: CDR1 SNHLY, CDR2 FYNNEI. Trimming stripped 10 bases from V and 2 bases from J, with 18 bases between. The CDR3 covers 14 residues.

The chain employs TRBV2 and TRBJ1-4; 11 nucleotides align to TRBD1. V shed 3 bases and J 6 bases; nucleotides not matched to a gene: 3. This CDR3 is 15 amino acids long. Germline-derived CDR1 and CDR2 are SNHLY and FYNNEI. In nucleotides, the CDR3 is TGTGCCAGCAGTGATAGGGGACAGGGGGATGAAAAACTGTTTTTT. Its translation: CASSDRGQGDEKLFF.

The CDR3 nucleotides are TGTGCCAGCAGCTTGAGCAGCGGGGGGGCAAATGAGCAGTTCTTC. Translating it yields CASSLSSGGANEQFF. The V call is TRBV7-9, the J call TRBJ2-1, with TRBD2 matching 10 bases. The V and J ends lost 3 bases and 7 bases, in that order; junction bases with no gene match: 6. The germline V gene has CDR1 SEHNR and CDR2 FQNEAQ (reference sequence). This CDR3 is 15 amino acids long.

The CDR3 region is CASSEDRGLGNQPQHF. The CDR3 coding sequence is TGTGCCAGCAGTGAAGACAGGGGTTTGGGAAATCAGCCCCAGCATTTT. V gene TRBV2 combines with J gene TRBJ1-5; 7 nucleotides align to TRBD1. Germline CDR1 reads SNHLY; CDR2 reads FYNNEI. The CDR3 consists of 16 residues. The J segment lost 4 bases and the V segment lost 1 base, leaving 7 bases of the junction unmatched.

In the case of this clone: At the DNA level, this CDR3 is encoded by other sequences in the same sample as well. For the CDR3, the DNA is TGTGCCAGCAGTTCTACCGGGGAGCTGTTTTTT. It codes for CASSSTGELFF. V usage is TRBV12-3 or TRBV12-4 and J usage is TRBJ2-2; D gene unclear. V was clipped by 4 bases and J by 5 bases, with 2 bases between them. The CDR3 is 11 amino acids.

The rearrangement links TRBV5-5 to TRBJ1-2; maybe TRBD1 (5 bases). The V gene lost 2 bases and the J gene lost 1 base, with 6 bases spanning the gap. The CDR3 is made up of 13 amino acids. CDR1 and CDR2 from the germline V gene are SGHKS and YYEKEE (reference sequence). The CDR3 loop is CASSFQGNYGYTF. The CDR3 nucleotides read TGTGCCAGCAGCTTCCAGGGTAACTATGGCTACACCTTC.

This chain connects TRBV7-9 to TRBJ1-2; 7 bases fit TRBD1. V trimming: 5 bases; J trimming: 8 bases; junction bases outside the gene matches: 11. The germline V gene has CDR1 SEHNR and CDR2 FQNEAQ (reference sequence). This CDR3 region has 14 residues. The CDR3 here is CASSPRQGLGGYTF. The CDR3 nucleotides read TGTGCCAGCAGCCCCCGACAGGGTTTGGGAGGCTACACCTTC.

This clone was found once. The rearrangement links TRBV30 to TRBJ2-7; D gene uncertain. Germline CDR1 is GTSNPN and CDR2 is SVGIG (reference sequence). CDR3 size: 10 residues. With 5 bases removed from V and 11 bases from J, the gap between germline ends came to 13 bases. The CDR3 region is CAWGDSRKYF. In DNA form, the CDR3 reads TGTGCCTGGGGCGATAGCCGTAAGTACTTC.

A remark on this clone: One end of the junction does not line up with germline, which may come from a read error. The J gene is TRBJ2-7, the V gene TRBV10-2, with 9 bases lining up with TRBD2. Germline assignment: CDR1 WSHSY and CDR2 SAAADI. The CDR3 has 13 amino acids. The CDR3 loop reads CASSEGAGTSSVF. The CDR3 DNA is TGCGCCAGCAGTGAGGGGGCCGGGACTAGCTCGGTTTTC.